The 21 T cell receptor beta chains in this list originate from one sample, sequenced in a study of blood T cell repertoires in COVID-19. The assay was immunoSEQ multiplex PCR, and TCRdb's table has in-frame clones only and misses some. The data show more than 65,000 clones, 87% seen once. The sample consisted of peripheral blood. The receptors stem from a man aged 55 to 70 with acute or convalescent COVID-19.

This clone has only a few counts. J is TRBJ2-5 and V is TRBV5-6; weak D call: TRBD1 (6 bases). The V gene's germline CDR1 is SGHDT and CDR2 YYEEEE. V was cut by 0 bases and J by 7 bases, with 13 bases left in between. This CDR3 contains 14 residues. CDR3 coding DNA: TGTGCCAGCAGCTTGGGGCAGGGGATAGGGACCCAGTACTTC. Translated: CASSLGQGIGTQYF.

The V and J genes are TRBV11-3 and TRBJ2-2; no clear D. The CDR3 consists of 11 residues. Germline CDR1 and CDR2: SGHNT and YENEEA. V was clipped by 5 bases and J by 5 bases, with 3 bases between them. The CDR3: CASSRTGELFF. Written as DNA, the CDR3 is TGTGCCAGCAGCCGGACCGGGGAGCTGTTTTTT.

The chain combines TRBV9 with TRBJ2-3; TRBD2 might be the D (5 bases). V was clipped by 0 bases and J by 3 bases, with 14 bases between them. The CDR3 runs 16 residues. CDR1 is SGDLS and CDR2 is YYNGEE in the germline V gene. This CDR3 reads CASSVVSPGSTDTQYF. DNA of the CDR3: TGTGCCAGCAGCGTAGTTTCCCCGGGGAGTACAGATACGCAGTATTTT. The full variable domain, rest sourced from reference TRBV9 and TRBJ2-3, is DSGVTQTPKHLITATGQRVTLRCSPRSGDLSVYWYQQSLDQGLQFLIQYYNGEERAKGNILERFSAQQFPDLHSELNLSSLELGDSALYFCASSVVSPGSTDTQYFGPGTRLTVL.

The sample holds one count of this clone. V gene TRBV6-4 combines with J gene TRBJ2-3; 10 bases are shared with TRBD2. Trimming cost V 4 bases and J 5 bases; bases outside gene matches: 0. The length of the CDR3 is 13 residues. Germline V gene lookup returns CDR1 MRHNA and CDR2 SNTAGT. The CDR3 nucleotides read TGTGCCAGCAGTGGGACTAGCGGAGATACGCAGTATTTT. Residues: CASSGTSGDTQYF.

This clone was seen just once. This sequence joins TRBV27 and TRBJ1-5, with TRBD1 matching over 8 bases. After removal of 5 bases from V and 3 bases from J, the junction contained 6 bases not matched to a gene. The CDR3 spans 15 residues. Per the germline V gene, CDR1 is MNHEY and CDR2 is SMNVEV (reference sequence). Here the CDR3 reads CASSPTGVINQPQHF. CDR3 nucleotide sequence: TGTGCCAGCAGTCCGACAGGGGTTATCAATCAGCCCCAGCATTTT.

In the case of this clone: The same CDR3 arises from other DNA sequences in this sample as well. The V and J genes are TRBV3-1 (or the pseudogene TRBV3-2) and TRBJ1-2; TRBD1 is a possible D gene (5 bases). Germline loops: CDR1 LGHDT, CDR2 YNNKEL (reference sequence). This CDR3 contains 13 residues. Trimming removed 2 bases from V and 4 bases from J, with 8 bases in between. CDR3 nucleotide sequence: TGTGCCAGCAGCCAACAGGGTAGCTATGGCTACACCTTC. Protein sequence: CASSQQGSYGYTF.

The CDR3 nucleotides read TGCGCCAGCAGCTTAATTCGGGGGGGAAACACAGATACGCAGTATTTT. It encodes CASSLIRGGNTDTQYF. This chain links TRBV5-1 with TRBJ2-3, with 8 bases that match TRBD2. CDR3 length: 16 amino acids. Trimming took 2 bases from V and 2 from J; bases not matched to a gene: 7. Per germline, CDR1 SGHRS and CDR2 YFSETQ.

The rearrangement joins TRBV6-4 to TRBJ1-6; 7 bases align to TRBD1. V dropped 5 bases and J dropped 5; count of bases not matched to a gene: 3. This CDR3 spans 14 amino acids. CDR1 MRHNA and CDR2 SNTAGT come from the germline V gene. CDR3 residues: CASSPGTDNSPLHF. The DNA of the CDR3 is TGTGCCAGCAGTCCCGGGACAGATAATTCACCCCTCCACTTT.

The genes are TRBV25-1 and TRBJ2-7, with 9 bases lining up with TRBD1. The CDR3 totals 16 residues. Germline lookup yields CDR1 MGHDK and CDR2 SYGVNS. V gave up 3 bases and J gave up 3 bases; unmatched junction bases: 9. The CDR3 coding sequence is TGTGCCAGCAGTGATGCCGGGACAGGGATCCTCTACGAGCAGTACTTC. Translating gives CASSDAGTGILYEQYF.

DNA of the CDR3: TGCGCCAGCAGCTGGGGCGACAGGGGATGGACTGAAGCTTTCTTT. It is translated as CASSWGDRGWTEAFF. The chain employs TRBV5-1 and TRBJ1-1, with 8 bases aligning to TRBD1. Germline values: CDR1 SGHRS, CDR2 YFSETQ. The CDR3 is 15 amino acids. Losses at the gene ends were 3 bases for V and 5 bases for J; bases not matched to a gene: 9.

J is TRBJ1-5 and V is TRBV10-3; D is ambiguous. The length of the CDR3 is 15 residues. Germline assignment: CDR1 ENHRY and CDR2 SYGVKD. Trimming removed 4 bases at V and 2 bases at J, with 12 bases between. The CDR3 DNA follows: TGTGCCATCAGTGCGGCTTTGGAGGGCAATCAGCCCCAGCATTTT. Encoded protein: CAISAALEGNQPQHF.

The chain recombines TRBV28 with TRBJ1-1, with D perhaps TRBD1 (5 bases). Germline V lookup: CDR1 MDHEN, CDR2 SYDVKM. The CDR3 loop spans 12 amino acids. Trimming took 10 bases from V and 3 from J, leaving 12 bases between them. The CDR3 DNA sequence: TGTGCCATCAACACAGGCCACACTGAAGCTTTCTTT. Translating it yields CAINTGHTEAFF.

The chain has TRBV19 and TRBJ2-7; the match to TRBD1 covers 7 bases. This CDR3 is 14 amino acids long. The J segment lost 0 bases and the V segment lost 5 bases, leaving 4 bases of the junction unmatched. Germline CDR1 LNHDA, CDR2 SQIVND (reference sequence). The CDR3 reads CASSVQGTSYEQYF. DNA for the CDR3: TGTGCCAGTAGTGTACAGGGGACCTCCTACGAGCAGTACTTC.

The chain has TRBV7-2 and TRBJ1-2; D ambiguous. This CDR3 has 13 amino acids. V was trimmed by 2 bases and J by 8 bases, leaving 12 bases between them. Germline CDR1 is SGHTA and CDR2 is FQGNSA. The CDR3 region has the DNA TGTGCCAGCAGCTTATTCGACTCGGGAGGCTACACCTTC. Its protein is CASSLFDSGGYTF.

V is TRBV7-2 and J is TRBJ1-4, with TRBD1 matching over 7 bases. CDR1 and CDR2 from the germline V gene are SGHTA and FQGNSA. V lost 5 bases to trimming and J lost 4 bases; unmatched junction nucleotides: 7. The CDR3 extends over 15 amino acids. The CDR3 region is CASSVGTVLNEKLFF. In DNA, the CDR3 is TGTGCCAGCAGCGTCGGGACAGTGCTTAATGAAAAACTGTTTTTT.

The chain couples TRBV30 to TRBJ1-2; perhaps TRBD1 as D (5 bases). Trimming removed 4 bases at V and 4 bases at J, with 10 bases between. Germline V lookup: CDR1 GTSNPN, CDR2 SVGIG (reference sequence). CDR3 length equals 12 residues. CDR3 DNA: TGTGCCTGGATCGACAGAGTCTATGGCTACACCTTC. This sequence encodes CAWIDRVYGYTF.

The CDR3 sequence: CASSQLPDRLRDGYTF. CDR3 nucleotide sequence: TGTGCCAGCAGCCAACTCCCGGACAGGCTTAGGGATGGCTACACCTTC. The V and J genes are TRBV4-2 and TRBJ1-2; 7 nucleotides align to TRBD1. CDR3 length equals 16 residues. The junction had 12 bases not matched to a gene; V was cut back by 2 bases and J by 6 bases. Germline V gives CDR1 LGHNA, CDR2 YNFKEQ.

The chain carries TRBV3-1 (or the pseudogene TRBV3-2) and TRBJ1-5; D is uncertain. The V end was cut by 8 bases, the J end by 0 bases, with 11 bases between. Per the germline V gene, CDR1 is LGHDT and CDR2 is YNNKEL (reference sequence). The CDR3 sequence is 14 residues long. CDR3 sequence (DNA): TGTGCCAGCTCGGGAGGTTATAGCAATCAGCCCCAGCATTTT. This sequence encodes CASSGGYSNQPQHF.

The genes are TRBV21-1 and TRBJ2-7; the table's D call, TRBD2, has no DNA check behind it. TRBV21-1 is reported as a pseudogene. This CDR3 has 14 amino acids. The CDR3 nucleotides are TGTGCCAGCAGCGCCCGGGACTCCGACTACGAGCAGTACTTC. It yields the protein CASSARDSDYEQYF.

The chain joins TRBV29-1 to TRBJ1-1; D uncertain. CDR1 SQVTM and CDR2 ANQGSEA come from the germline V gene. V was cut by 1 base and J by 4 bases, with 7 bases left in between. The CDR3 runs 12 residues. CDR3 region: CSVEGLVTEAFF. Here the CDR3 DNA reads TGCAGCGTTGAAGGGTTAGTCACTGAAGCTTTCTTT.

The chain is built from TRBV6-2 or TRBV6-3 and TRBJ2-3; TRBD2 might be the D (6 bases). The length of the CDR3 is 17 residues. V was shortened by 1 base and J by 5 bases, with 19 bases between the two germline ends. Germline-derived CDR1 and CDR2 are MNHEY and SVGEGT. This CDR3 reads CASSYYKGLADEDTQYF. The DNA for the CDR3 is TGTGCCAGCAGTTACTACAAAGGATTAGCGGATGAAGATACGCAGTATTTT.